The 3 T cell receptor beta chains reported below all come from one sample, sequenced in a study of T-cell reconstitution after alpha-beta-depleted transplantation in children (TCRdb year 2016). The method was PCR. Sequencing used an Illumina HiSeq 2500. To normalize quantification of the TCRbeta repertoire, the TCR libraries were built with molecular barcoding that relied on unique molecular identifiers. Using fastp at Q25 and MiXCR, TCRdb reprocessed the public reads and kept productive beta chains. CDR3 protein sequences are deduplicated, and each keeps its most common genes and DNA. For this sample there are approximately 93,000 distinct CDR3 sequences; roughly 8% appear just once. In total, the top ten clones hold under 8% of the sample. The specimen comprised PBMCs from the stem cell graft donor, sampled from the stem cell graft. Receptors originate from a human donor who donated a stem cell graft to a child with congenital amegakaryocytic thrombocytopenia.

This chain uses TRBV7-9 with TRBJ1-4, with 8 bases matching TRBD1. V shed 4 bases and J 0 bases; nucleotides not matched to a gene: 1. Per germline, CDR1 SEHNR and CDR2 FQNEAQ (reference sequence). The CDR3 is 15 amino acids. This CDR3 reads CASSSTGATNEKLFF. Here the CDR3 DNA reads TGTGCCAGCAGCTCGACAGGGGCAACTAATGAAAAACTGTTTTTT.

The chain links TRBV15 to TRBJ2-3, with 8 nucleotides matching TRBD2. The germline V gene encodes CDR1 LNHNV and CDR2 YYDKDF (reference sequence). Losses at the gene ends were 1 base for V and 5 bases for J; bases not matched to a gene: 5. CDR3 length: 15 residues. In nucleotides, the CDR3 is TGTGCCACCAGCAGAGTGGGACTAGTTGGAGATACGCAGTATTTT. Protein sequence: CATSRVGLVGDTQYF.

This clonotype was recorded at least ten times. The CDR3 nucleotides are TGCAGTGCAAAGATCCCAGATACGCAGTATTTT. The encoded protein is CSAKIPDTQYF. The chain couples TRBV20-1 to TRBJ2-3; D is uncertain. V was cut by 6 bases and J by 4 bases, with 8 bases left in between. CDR1 and CDR2 (germline): DFQATT, SNEGSKA (reference sequence). The CDR3 covers 11 residues.